The subject of this entry is one T cell receptor beta chain. These data come from a study of T cell repertoires in cytomegalovirus infection. Via MiXCR, TCRdb re-called the reads, giving one row per CDR3 protein. The sample lists approximately 500,000 distinct CDR3 sequences; approximately 11% were seen once. The CDR3 length is 11 residues. Germline V gene lookup returns CDR1 MDHEN and CDR2 SYDVKM. The ends lost 8 bases at V and 4 bases at J; junction bases unmatched: 1. The sample consisted of PBMCs. The J gene is TRBJ1-1, the V gene TRBV28; 7 bases agree with TRBD1. This clonotype was obtained from a human donor in good health (CMV status not recorded). Some clones in this sample may be carry-over from other donors' samples. CDR3 sequence reads: CASGDSTEAFF. In DNA, the CDR3 is TGTGCCAGCGGGGACAGCACTGAAGCTTTCTTT.